The 5 T cell receptor beta chains below were found in one sample sequenced in a study of blood T cell repertoires in COVID-19. This table comes from immunoSEQ multiplex PCR, and its TCRdb copy is limited to in-frame clones, with some not included. Of 200,000 to 250,000 clones in the sample, roughly 83% are singletons; the top ten hold 1.3%. Input material: PBMCs or T cells enriched from blood (not recorded which). Source of these receptors: a woman aged 40 to 50 with acute COVID-19.

The CDR3 DNA sequence: TGCGCCAGCAGCCAAGAGACGGTAGCGGGACCCTACAATGAGCAGTTCTTC. Its protein is CASSQETVAGPYNEQFF. This rearrangement joins TRBV4-1 to TRBJ2-1, with 8 bases identical to TRBD2. Looked up from germline, CDR1 is MGHRA and CDR2 is YSYEKL. After removal of 0 bases from V and 2 bases from J, the junction contained 6 bases not matched to a gene. This CDR3 contains 17 residues.

This chain connects TRBV27 to TRBJ2-7; 7 nucleotides line up with TRBD2. The J segment lost 6 bases and the V segment lost 11 bases, leaving 10 bases of the junction unmatched. The V gene's germline CDR1 is MNHEY and CDR2 SMNVEV (reference sequence). The CDR3 has 12 residues. CDR3 amino acids: CAVRGRAGEQYF. The CDR3 nucleotides read TGTGCCGTCCGTGGGAGGGCCGGCGAGCAGTACTTC.

The chain couples TRBV12-3 or TRBV12-4 to TRBJ1-2; a weak D match, TRBD1 (5 bases). V was trimmed by 2 bases and J by 9 bases, leaving 10 bases between them. This CDR3 region has 12 residues. CDR3 loop: CASSLTGTRYTF. The CDR3 nucleotides read TGTGCCAGCAGTTTAACAGGCACTCGCTACACCTTC.

The gene calls are TRBV7-2 and TRBJ2-7, with 12 bases fitting TRBD2. The V segment lost 1 base and the J segment 7 bases; nucleotides outside the gene matches: 8. The length of the CDR3 is 16 residues. CDR1 SGHTA and CDR2 FQGNSA come from the germline V gene. In DNA, the CDR3 is TGTGCCAGCAGCTTAGGGCTAGCGGGGGGGCAGGGAGAGCAGTACTTC. It is translated as CASSLGLAGGQGEQYF.

This clone showed up just a few times. J is TRBJ1-2 and V is TRBV12-3 or TRBV12-4; perhaps TRBD1 as D (6 bases). The CDR3 consists of 13 residues. V lost 6 bases to trimming and J lost 2 bases, with 10 bases between them. The CDR3 DNA reads TGTGCCAGCAGCCATACAGGGAACTATGGCTACACCTTC. As protein: CASSHTGNYGYTF.